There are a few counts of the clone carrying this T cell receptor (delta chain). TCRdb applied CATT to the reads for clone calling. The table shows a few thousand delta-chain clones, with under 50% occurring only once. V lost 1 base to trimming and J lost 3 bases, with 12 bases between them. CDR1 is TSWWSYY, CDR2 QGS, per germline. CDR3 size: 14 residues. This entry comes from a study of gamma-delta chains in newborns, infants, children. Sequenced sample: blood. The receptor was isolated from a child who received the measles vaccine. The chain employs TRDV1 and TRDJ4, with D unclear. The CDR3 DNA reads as TGTGCTCTTGGGGAACGTACCGACTCCCGACCCCTGATCTTT. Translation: CALGERTDSRPLIF.